This paragraph reports one TCR beta chain. The antigen remains unidentified. The table came from immunoSEQ multiplex PCR; TCRdb's copy has only in-frame clones and leaves some out. The sample records about 35,000 clones, 90% to 95% being singletons. Looked up from germline, CDR1 is PRHDT and CDR2 is FYEKMQ (reference sequence). CDR3 length: 16 amino acids. The trim removed 4 bases at V and 7 bases at J, leaving 14 bases unmatched. The data originate from a study of OX40 agonist ivuxolimab in advanced cancers. Findings and limits, study-wide: The study found that CD8+ T cells averaged more expanded clones than CD4+.

The rearrangement joins TRBV13 to TRBJ2-7; 9 nucleotides line up with TRBD2. The receptor's source is an adult with an advanced solid tumor such as melanoma, head and neck, liver or kidney cancer. The sequences come from CD4+ or CD8+ T cells sorted from blood, collected in a trial of the OX40 agonist ivuxolimab. CDR3 in amino acids: CASSSTEREASLEQYF. The CDR3 DNA reads TGTGCCAGCAGCTCCACCGAGCGGGAGGCATCGTTGGAGCAGTACTTC.